This T cell receptor (beta chain) was profiled in a study of identical twins. Each CDR3 protein gets one entry after TCRdb re-called the 5' RACE reads with MiXCR. This table holds about 1.7 million distinct CDR3 sequences, under 35% found once. Study-wide results and caveats: Weaker excess twin sharing was seen among beta out-of-frame sequences. Cord blood beta clonotypes that were abundant carried fewer insertions, and memory repertoires showed no such trend.

Trimming shortened V by 8 bases and J by 8 bases, and 13 bases separated the two germline ends. The CDR3 spans 12 residues. The germline V gene encodes CDR1 MDHEN and CDR2 SYDVKM. Donors were all healthy Caucasians. As concerns this clonotype: Its antigen is currently unknown.

V and J are TRBV28 and TRBJ2-1, with D perhaps TRBD2 (5 bases). The TCR was taken from a newborn girl in good health. The sample was cord blood. This CDR3 reads CASRASTHEQFF. Written as DNA, the CDR3 is TGTGCCAGCCGGGCTAGCACCCATGAGCAGTTCTTC.